This T cell receptor (beta chain) is drawn from a study of cytomegalovirus exposure and HLA in healthy donors. Overall study findings and caveats: Immune exposure was documented only through CMV serostatus. An analysis that was carried out later associated about 17,000 TCR beta sequences with HLA alleles at 0.05 false discovery rate. TCR association rates varied by HLA locus in a later analysis, with DRB1 highest and HLA-C lowest.

This clone appeared once. The antigen is undetermined. The PCR used 60 Vbeta and 13 Jbeta primers. Sequencing used immunoSEQ multiplex PCR; TCRdb keeps in-frame clones, though not all of them. The sample shows about 200,000 clones, around 88% of them seen only once. CDR1 is SGHRS and CDR2 is YFSETQ in the germline V gene. The J segment lost 4 bases and the V segment lost 2 bases, leaving 2 bases of the junction unmatched. The CDR3 totals 14 residues. Every donor was a healthy person donating bone marrow. Sequenced: PBMCs. This TCR was sampled from a middle-aged man in good health and CMV-seropositive. The V call is TRBV5-1, the J call TRBJ1-4; TRBD1 matches 7 bases. The CDR3 coding sequence is TGCGCCAGCAGCTTAACAGGGGTTAATGAAAAACTGTTTTTT. Amino acids: CASSLTGVNEKLFF.